What follows are 16 T cell receptor beta chains derived from one specimen sequenced in a study of CD8 T cells in Susac syndrome. With random hexamers, reverse transcription was performed on about 0.45 to 1 ug of RNA. TCRdb re-analysed the immunoSEQ multiplex PCR reads in MiXCR, keeping a single row per CDR3 protein. The sample contains about 110,000 distinct CDR3 sequences, approximately 95% of which appear only once. The material sequenced was CD8+ T cells from PBMCs. The origin of the receptors is a human donor with Susac syndrome.

The rearrangement uses TRBV3-1 and TRBJ2-7; D is undetermined. Germline CDR1 and CDR2: LGHDT and YNNKEL (reference sequence). The CDR3 is 13 amino acids. Trimming removed 4 bases at V and 5 bases at J, with 12 bases between. The CDR3 sequence: CASSRLSPDEQYF. The CDR3, as DNA: TGTGCCAGCAGCCGCCTATCACCTGACGAGCAGTACTTC.

This clonotype was counted between two and nine times. The CDR3 spells CASSLGDNEQYF. The CDR3 nucleotides are TGTGCCAGCAGCTTGGGGGACAACGAGCAGTACTTC. The chain joins TRBV5-6 to TRBJ2-7; possibly TRBD1 for D (6 bases). V gave up 0 bases and J gave up 5 bases, with 6 bases separating them. Germline CDR1 reads SGHDT; CDR2 reads YYEEEE. This CDR3 region has 12 residues.

CDR3 in DNA: TGTGCCAGCAGCGCTCGGACAGGGGGCCAAGAGACCCAGTACTTC. This translates into CASSARTGGQETQYF. J is TRBJ2-5 and V is TRBV3-1; 10 nucleotides match TRBD1. The CDR3 sequence is 15 residues long. Trimming removed 5 bases from V and 1 base from J; junction bases left unmatched: 4. Germline V gives CDR1 LGHDT, CDR2 YNNKEL (reference sequence).

The rearrangement links TRBV4-3 to TRBJ2-2; 8 positions match TRBD1. With V trimmed by 1 base and J by 3 bases, 10 bases remained unmatched. The CDR3 has 18 residues. Per the germline V gene, CDR1 is LGHNA and CDR2 is YSLEER. The CDR3, as DNA: TGCGCCAGCAGCCAAGCCACCCCTCAGGGGGCGGACACCGGGGAGCTGTTTTTT. It yields the protein CASSQATPQGADTGELFF.

The chain carries TRBV16 and TRBJ2-1, with TRBD2 matching over 9 bases. CDR3 length: 16 amino acids. The V segment lost 0 bases and the J segment 7 bases; nucleotides outside the gene matches: 7. Germline-derived CDR1 and CDR2 are KGHSY and FQNENV. The CDR3, as DNA: TGTGCCAGCAGCCAATCTGGCGGGGGGGTCTGGAATGAGCAGTTCTTC. Translated, it gives CASSQSGGGVWNEQFF.

The chain joins TRBV19 to TRBJ2-7; TRBD2 aligns across 7 bases. Trimming at V came to 3 bases and at J to 3 bases, leaving 5 bases not matched to a gene. The CDR3 has 14 amino acids. Looked up from germline, CDR1 is LNHDA and CDR2 is SQIVND (reference sequence). The CDR3, as DNA: TGTGCCAGTAGTATCGTGAGCGGGGACTACGAGCAGTACTTC. Residues: CASSIVSGDYEQYF. The variable domain in full, completed from reference TRBV19 and TRBJ2-7, reads DGGITQSPKYLFRKEGQNVTLSCEQNLNHDAMYWYRQDPGQGLRLIYYSQIVNDFQKGDIAEGYSVSREKKESFPLTVTSAQKNPTAFYLCASSIVSGDYEQYFGPGTRLTVT.

This clonotype was observed once. The V gene is TRBV6-4, the J gene TRBJ2-1, with TRBD2 identical over 14 bases. This CDR3 comprises 13 residues. The ends lost 6 bases at V and 9 bases at J; junction bases unmatched: 1. Germline CDR1 is MRHNA and CDR2 is SNTAGT. The CDR3: CASRTSGGGEQFF. CDR3 DNA: TGTGCCAGCAGGACTAGCGGGGGGGGTGAGCAGTTCTTC.

The chain is built from TRBV2 and TRBJ1-5; D is possibly TRBD1 (6 bases). The germline V and J ends were trimmed by 5 bases and 0 bases, with 11 bases remaining between them. CDR1 is SNHLY, CDR2 FYNNEI, per germline. The CDR3 consists of 15 residues. CDR3 amino acids: CASSWTVNSNQPQHF. CDR3 in DNA: TGTGCCAGCAGTTGGACAGTAAATAGCAATCAGCCCCAGCATTTT.

The chain employs TRBV4-1 and TRBJ2-1, with D tentatively TRBD2 (5 bases). Germline CDR1 reads MGHRA; CDR2 reads YSYEKL. There are 15 residues in the CDR3. V was cut by 3 bases and J by 6 bases, with 15 bases left in between. The chain's CDR3 is CASSHETTALNEQFF. The CDR3 region has the DNA TGCGCCAGCAGCCATGAGACTACGGCTCTCAATGAGCAGTTCTTC.

V usage is TRBV19 and J usage is TRBJ1-1; a possible D gene is TRBD1 (5 bases). This CDR3 has 17 residues. Germline CDR1 is LNHDA and CDR2 is SQIVND (reference sequence). V gave up 3 bases and J gave up 5 bases, with 22 bases separating them. CDR3 residues: CASSIFGSDKGITEAFF. The CDR3 coding sequence is TGTGCCAGTAGTATCTTCGGGTCCGACAAGGGGATAACTGAAGCTTTCTTT.

The chain employs TRBV12-3 or TRBV12-4 and TRBJ2-7, with D perhaps TRBD1 or TRBD2 (5 bases each). CDR3 size: 14 residues. V lost 4 bases to trimming and J lost 0 bases, with 10 bases between them. The chain's CDR3 is CASSWDGSSYEQYF. As DNA, the CDR3 is TGTGCCAGCAGTTGGGACGGAAGCTCCTACGAGCAGTACTTC.

The genes are TRBV4-2 and TRBJ1-2; D unresolved. Germline lookup yields CDR1 LGHNA and CDR2 YNFKEQ. The CDR3 runs to 16 residues. Trimming cost V 0 bases and J 1 base, with 12 bases left between them. CDR3 nucleotides: TGTGCCAGCAGCCAAGATCGTGGCGGAGGTAACTATGGCTACACCTTC. It is translated as CASSQDRGGGNYGYTF.

Here the CDR3 DNA reads TGTGCCAGCAGTTTTGGCTCCTACAATGAGCAGTTCTTC. Amino acid sequence: CASSFGSYNEQFF. The chain recombines TRBV12-3 or TRBV12-4 with TRBJ2-1; D is uncertain. This CDR3 spans 13 amino acids. The germline V and J ends were trimmed by 3 bases and 0 bases, with 3 bases remaining between them.

This rearrangement joins TRBV9 to TRBJ2-5; perhaps TRBD2 as D (6 bases). Germline-derived CDR1 and CDR2 are SGDLS and YYNGEE. V lost 0 bases and J 2 bases, leaving 11 bases between the germline ends. The CDR3 totals 15 residues. The CDR3 region has the DNA TGTGCCAGCAGCGTAGAGGTACGGGAGCAAGAGACCCAGTACTTC. Residues: CASSVEVREQETQYF. The complete variable domain, with remaining parts taken from reference TRBV9 and TRBJ2-5, reads DSGVTQTPKHLITATGQRVTLRCSPRSGDLSVYWYQQSLDQGLQFLIQYYNGEERAKGNILERFSAQQFPDLHSELNLSSLELGDSALYFCASSVEVREQETQYFGPGTRLLVL.

The chain couples TRBV7-9 to TRBJ1-2; weak D call: TRBD1 (6 bases). V was clipped by 8 bases and J by 4 bases, with 11 bases between them. CDR1 SEHNR and CDR2 FQNEAQ come from the germline V gene (reference sequence). This CDR3 has 12 amino acids. The CDR3 DNA follows: TGTGCCAGCTCAGGGGTTGGCTATGGCTACACCTTC. It yields the protein CASSGVGYGYTF.

V is TRBV24-1 and J is TRBJ2-1; maybe TRBD2 (5 bases). V lost 3 bases and J 9 bases, leaving 8 bases between the germline ends. This CDR3 is built from 12 residues. Germline V CDR1 and CDR2: KGHDR, SFDVKD. This CDR3 is CATSDRGSEQFF. The CDR3 DNA reads as TGTGCCACCAGTGATAGAGGGAGTGAGCAGTTCTTC.